The entry below gives a single T cell receptor (beta chain) sequence along with its context. The specificity of this receptor is unknown. No base quality information exists; no much larger clone differs at one position. The data derive from a study of blood T cell repertoires in COVID-19 (dated by TCRdb to the early 2020s). For the study in its entirety: Collaborator samples came from the United States, Italy and Spain and covered acute and convalescent phases of COVID-19. The prospective study material was composed of cDNA or gDNA derived from T cells, B-cell-depleted T cells, or PBMCs. The dataset comprised deeply sampled blood TCRbeta repertoires from subjects exposed to, actively infected with, or recovered from COVID-19. The repertoires were made available in a free public database intended to serve as a resource for research on the immune response to SARS-CoV-2. Samples came from the ongoing ImmuneRACE study (first 160 participants) plus 1,254 subjects from 6 global collaborators. Nearly every sample came with metadata listing a de-identified subject ID, COVID-19 status, age in years and sex. Where available, HLA class I and class II types were taken from metadata supplied by the sample provider and were not determined by assay-based typing.

Sequences SGHVS (CDR1) and FQNEAQ (CDR2) are obtained from the germline V gene. From the cysteine through the phenylalanine, the CDR3 covers 15 amino acids. The kept DNA is CDR3 alone, 45 bases in frame from the first base. The junction shows trimming of 4 bases on V and 4 bases on J, and the gene matches do not reach 8 bases of it. The immunoSEQ Assay, a bias-controlled multiplex PCR, was used to amplify TCRbeta CDR3 regions from genomic DNA. The original pipeline was this. The number of nucleated cells in each sample was estimated from the amplification of reference gene primers within the assay. To quantify the absolute abundance of each unique TCRbeta CDR3 rearrangement, sequence reads were collapsed and filtered. For each sample, productive Simpson clonality was calculated as the square root of Simpson's diversity index over productive rearrangements. TCRdb retrieved this table from immuneACCESS and kept in-frame rearrangements only. Not all clones are present; in checked studies, unresolved V genes account for under half, and no reason is known for the remainder. For V, J and clone size, that table is used; D and trimming come from the DNA. A total of 150,000 to 200,000 clones appear in this sample, 85% to 95% of them only once. 3.5% to 5% of the sample rests with the top ten.

Each collaborating institution followed its own protocols to collect whole blood in K2EDTA tubes. Collaborator samples were shipped for TCRbeta analysis as frozen whole blood, isolated PBMCs, or DNA extracted from either sample type. Results and caveats for the whole study, not just this receptor: Clinical and demographic metadata were provided uncurated, with the amount varying by source and participant.

This sequence was found in a woman aged 45-65 years with acute or convalescent COVID-19. This sequence uses TRBV7-8 and TRBJ1-1; 8 middle bases align to TRBD1. The sample consisted of peripheral blood. The DNA sequence is TGTGCCAGCAGCTACCGGACAGGGTACGGCACTGAAGCTTTCTTT. Its coded protein is CASSYRTGYGTEAFF.